One and the same sample provided the 10 T cell receptor beta chains below, sequenced in a study of T cells in Graves' hyperthyroidism and ophthalmopathy. RNA transcripts served as the template for amplifying TCR beta CDR3 regions. First-round RT-PCR of the TCR CDR3 relied on the HTBI primer set. MiXCR was run by TCRdb on the multiplex PCR reads, yielding one entry per CDR3 protein. The table lists approximately 380,000 distinct CDR3 sequences, roughly 20% of them singletons, with around 40% in the top ten. The sequencing sample was made of blood. Source of these receptors: a man between 18 and 29 years old with Graves' ophthalmopathy.

This clonotype showed up many times. V usage is TRBV28 and J usage is TRBJ1-1, with 10 positions matching TRBD1. There are 15 residues in the CDR3. With V trimmed by 6 bases and J by 3 bases, 7 bases remained unmatched. The germline V gene encodes CDR1 MDHEN and CDR2 SYDVKM. The CDR3 is CASSSGTGEYTEAFF. CDR3 nucleotide sequence: TGTGCCAGCAGCTCCGGGACAGGGGAATACACTGAAGCTTTCTTT.

This sequence joins TRBV19 and TRBJ1-2, with 9 bases fitting TRBD1. The CDR3 is made up of 15 amino acids. Per the germline V gene, CDR1 is LNHDA and CDR2 is SQIVND (reference sequence). V dropped 8 bases and J dropped 2; count of bases not matched to a gene: 9. CDR3 loop: CASGQGYLPNYGYTF. CDR3 nucleotide sequence: TGTGCCAGTGGACAGGGGTACCTCCCCAACTATGGCTACACCTTC.

This clonotype has at least ten counts. The chain uses TRBV7-3 and TRBJ2-1; 10 positions match TRBD1. The CDR3 covers 16 residues. Germline values: CDR1 SGHTA, CDR2 FQGTGA. Trimming took 4 bases from V and 4 from J; bases not matched to a gene: 7. CDR3 amino acids: CASSSTGQGTYNEQFF. The CDR3 DNA reads as TGTGCCAGCAGCTCTACGGGACAGGGGACTTACAATGAGCAGTTCTTC.

This clonotype was recorded a few times. V gene TRBV10-3 combines with J gene TRBJ2-5; 9 bases are a match to TRBD2. Germline CDR1 ENHRY, CDR2 SYGVKD. V was pared by 0 bases and J by 2 bases, with 4 bases of the junction left unmatched. The CDR3 is 16 amino acids. This CDR3 is CAISESQRGVQETQYF. The CDR3 DNA is TGTGCCATCAGTGAGTCGCAGCGGGGGGTGCAAGAGACCCAGTACTTC.

This clonotype was picked up a small number of times. The chain couples TRBV6-1 to TRBJ2-7; D may be TRBD1 or TRBD2 (5 bases each). The CDR3 contains 14 residues. Germline CDR1 and CDR2: MNHNS and SASEGT. The germline V and J ends were trimmed by 10 bases and 3 bases, with 19 bases remaining between them. CDR3 protein: CATHPGRQNYEQYF. The CDR3 nucleotides read TGTGCCACCCATCCGGGGCGGCAGAACTACGAGCAGTACTTC.

The table lists this clonotype with many counts. The V call is TRBV20-1, the J call TRBJ2-5; TRBD1 agrees at 7 bases. CDR1 and CDR2 (germline): DFQATT, SNEGSKA (reference sequence). This CDR3 comprises 13 residues. Losses at the gene ends were 1 base for V and 2 bases for J; bases not matched to a gene: 1. CDR3 residues: CSARVGQQETQYF. In DNA form, the CDR3 reads TGCAGTGCTAGAGTGGGACAGCAAGAGACCCAGTACTTC.

The rearrangement joins TRBV10-3 to TRBJ2-7; 8 nucleotides align to TRBD2. Trimming removed 6 bases from V and 3 bases from J; junction bases left unmatched: 4. CDR3 length equals 13 residues. In germline, CDR1 is ENHRY, CDR2 SYGVKD. The CDR3 here is CAISPGGLYEQYF. In DNA form, the CDR3 reads TGTGCCATCAGCCCGGGAGGGCTCTACGAGCAGTACTTC.

In its sample, this clonotype was seen a few times. Here the CDR3 DNA reads TGCGCCAGCAGCCTCGAACTAGCGGGGTCCTCCTACAATGAGCAGTTCTTC. This gives the protein CASSLELAGSSYNEQFF. The chain links TRBV5-1 to TRBJ2-1; 10 bases map to TRBD2. There are 17 residues in the CDR3. CDR1 is SGHRS, CDR2 YFSETQ, per germline. The junction had 7 bases not matched to a gene; V was cut back by 4 bases and J by 0 bases.

The chain carries TRBV9 and TRBJ2-3, with 9 bases aligning to TRBD2. V lost 4 bases and J lost 4; bases outside the gene matches: 10. The germline gives CDR1 SGDLS, CDR2 YYNGEE. The CDR3 has 16 residues. CDR3 sequence (DNA): TGTGCCAGCAGCTCCAGCGGGGGGCTCTTGGCAGATACGCAGTATTTT. It translates to CASSSSGGLLADTQYF.

This clonotype appeared many times. V usage is TRBV7-2 and J usage is TRBJ1-4, with 8 positions matching TRBD1. Germline loops: CDR1 SGHTA, CDR2 FQGNSA. This CDR3 comprises 13 residues. J was trimmed by 8 bases and V by 2 bases; bases with no gene match: 1. The CDR3 spells CASSLWTGEKLFF. The CDR3 DNA reads as TGTGCCAGCAGCTTATGGACAGGGGAAAAACTGTTTTTT.